The 8 T cell receptor beta chains in this list originate from one sample, sequenced in a study of T cell responses to AZD1222 COVID-19 vaccine (dated by TCRdb to the early 2020s). In the paper's terms, the time point label means: baseline before first vaccination. The library was made by the immunoSEQ multiplex PCR assay. TCRdb re-hosts the immuneACCESS table, in-frame sequences only. Its copies lack some clones; in the studies checked, an unresolved V gene accounts for under half of them, and the cause for the rest is not known. The sample data list 120,000 to 150,000 clones, and around 91% of these were observed just once. Clones ranked in the top ten supply 5% of the sample. The sample was peripheral blood, taken on day 0 of AZD1222 vaccination. The origin of the receptors is an adult in good health.

The V call is TRBV6-2 or TRBV6-3, the J call TRBJ2-1; D is unresolved. CDR1 is MNHEY, CDR2 SVGEGT, per germline. The V end lost 5 bases, the J end lost 0 bases, and 11 bases lay between the germline ends. CDR3 size: 15 residues. DNA for the CDR3: TGTGCCAGCAGTGGGATTCCCGTCTCCTACAATGAGCAGTTCTTC. It translates to CASSGIPVSYNEQFF.

The CDR3 DNA follows: TGTGCCAGCAGTTTACCCCAGGGCGGGAGGGGCGAGCAGTACTTC. This gives the protein CASSLPQGGRGEQYF. This chain uses TRBV28 with TRBJ2-7, with 9 bases aligning to TRBD2. CDR1 MDHEN and CDR2 SYDVKM come from the germline V gene. V dropped 2 bases and J dropped 6; count of bases not matched to a gene: 8. The CDR3 contains 15 residues. Supplemented by reference TRBV28 and TRBJ2-7, the full variable domain reads DVKVTQSSRYLVKRTGEKVFLECVQDMDHENMFWYRQDPGLGLRLIYFSYDVKMKEKGDIPEGYSVSREKKERFSLILESASTNQTSMYLCASSLPQGGRGEQYFGPGTRLTVT.

This chain joins TRBV5-3 and TRBJ2-2; 16 bases match TRBD2. TRBV5-3 is noted as an ORF with a role that remains uncertain. CDR3 size: 22 residues. V was pared by 4 bases and J by 6 bases, with 21 bases of the junction left unmatched. Here the CDR3 DNA reads TGTGCCAGAAGCACCAACGAGGGACTAGCGGGAGGGTTAGGATACGGCGCCGGGGAGCTGTTTTTT. It yields the protein CARSTNEGLAGGLGYGAGELFF.

V and J are TRBV9 and TRBJ2-5; 8 positions agree with TRBD2. The CDR3 totals 15 residues. The V gene's germline CDR1 is SGDLS and CDR2 YYNGEE. V lost 0 bases to trimming and J lost 2 bases; unmatched junction nucleotides: 3. CDR3 nucleotides: TGTGCCAGCAGCGTAGCGGGAGGGTGGCAAGAGACCCAGTACTTC. It is translated as CASSVAGGWQETQYF.

V usage is TRBV5-4 and J usage is TRBJ2-5; 11 nucleotides match TRBD2. This CDR3 has 15 residues. The germline V gene encodes CDR1 SGHNT and CDR2 YYREEE (reference sequence). Losses at the gene ends were 4 bases for V and 2 bases for J; bases not matched to a gene: 4. For the CDR3, the DNA is TGTGCCAGCAGCAACTTAGCGGGAGGGCAAGAGACCCAGTACTTC. As protein: CASSNLAGGQETQYF.

The gene calls are TRBV25-1 and TRBJ1-2, with TRBD1 matching 8 bases. CDR3 size: 12 residues. CDR1 MGHDK and CDR2 SYGVNS come from the germline V gene. The trim removed 5 bases at V and 11 bases at J, leaving 7 bases unmatched. The CDR3 loop reads CASSSGDRGYTF. The CDR3 DNA reads as TGTGCCAGCAGTTCCGGTGACAGGGGATACACCTTC.

This chain joins TRBV7-2 and TRBJ2-1, with D perhaps TRBD1 or TRBD2 (5 bases each). The CDR3 extends over 14 amino acids. V lost 2 bases, J lost 6 bases, and 11 bases lay in between. Looked up from germline, CDR1 is SGHTA and CDR2 is FQGNSA. This chain's CDR3 is CASSLRRDGNEQFF. Written as DNA, the CDR3 is TGTGCCAGCAGCTTACGCCGGGACGGCAATGAGCAGTTCTTC.

The chain recombines TRBV19 with TRBJ1-3; perhaps TRBD1 as D (5 bases). Per the germline V gene, CDR1 is LNHDA and CDR2 is SQIVND (reference sequence). CDR3 length equals 17 residues. Trimming left V 3 bases short and J 0 bases short, with 15 bases between. CDR3 sequence: CASSMAPAGYSGNTIYF. The CDR3 DNA reads TGTGCCAGTAGTATGGCCCCCGCAGGGTACTCTGGAAACACCATATATTTT.